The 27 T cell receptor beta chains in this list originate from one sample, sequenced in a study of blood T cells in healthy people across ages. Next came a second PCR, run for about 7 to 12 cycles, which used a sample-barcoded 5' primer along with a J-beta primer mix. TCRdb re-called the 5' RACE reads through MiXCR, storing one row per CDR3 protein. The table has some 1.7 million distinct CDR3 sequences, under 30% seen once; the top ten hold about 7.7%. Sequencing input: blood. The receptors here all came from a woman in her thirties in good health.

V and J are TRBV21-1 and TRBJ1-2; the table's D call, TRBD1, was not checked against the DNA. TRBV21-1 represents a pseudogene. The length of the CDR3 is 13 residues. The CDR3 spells CASSKAPGYGYTF. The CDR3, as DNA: TGTGCCAGCAGCAAAGCTCCCGGGTATGGCTACACCTTC.

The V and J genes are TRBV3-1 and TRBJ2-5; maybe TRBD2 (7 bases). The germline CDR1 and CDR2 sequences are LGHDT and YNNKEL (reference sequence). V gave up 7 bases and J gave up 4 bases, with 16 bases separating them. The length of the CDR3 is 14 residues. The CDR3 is CASNPPGGRETQYF. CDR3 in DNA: TGTGCCAGCAACCCGCCGGGGGGCCGAGAGACCCAGTACTTC.

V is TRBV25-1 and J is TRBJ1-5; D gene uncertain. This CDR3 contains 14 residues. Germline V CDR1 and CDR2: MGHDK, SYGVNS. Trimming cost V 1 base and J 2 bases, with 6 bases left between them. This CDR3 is CASSELQGNQPQHF. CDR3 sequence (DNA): TGTGCCAGCAGTGAATTACAAGGCAATCAGCCCCAGCATTTT.

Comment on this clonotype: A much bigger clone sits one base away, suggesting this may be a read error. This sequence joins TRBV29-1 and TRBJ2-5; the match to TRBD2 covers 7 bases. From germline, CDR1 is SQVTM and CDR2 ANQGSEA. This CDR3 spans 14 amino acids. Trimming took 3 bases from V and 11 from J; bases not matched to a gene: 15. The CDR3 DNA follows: TGCAGCGTTGATGGCGGGAGACAAGTGAAAAAGCAGTACTTC. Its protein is CSVDGGRQVKKQYF. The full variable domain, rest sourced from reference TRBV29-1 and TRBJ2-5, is SAVISQKPSRDICQRGTSLTIQCQVDSQVTMMFWYRQQPGQSLTLIATANQGSEATYESGFVIDKFPISRPNLTFSTLTVSNMSPEDSSIYLCSVDGGRQVKKQYFGPGTRLLVL.

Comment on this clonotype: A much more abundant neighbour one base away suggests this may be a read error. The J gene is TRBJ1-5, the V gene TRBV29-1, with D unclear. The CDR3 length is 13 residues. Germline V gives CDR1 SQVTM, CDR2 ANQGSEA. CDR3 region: CCVLKIGNQPQHF. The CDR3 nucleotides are TGCTGCGTTCTTAAGATTGGCAATCAGCCCCAGCATTTT.

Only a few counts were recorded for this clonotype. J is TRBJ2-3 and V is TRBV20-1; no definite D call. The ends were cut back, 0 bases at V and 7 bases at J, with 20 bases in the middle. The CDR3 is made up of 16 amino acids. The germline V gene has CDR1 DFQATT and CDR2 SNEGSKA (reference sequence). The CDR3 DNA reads TGCAGTGCTAGAGATTTTTTGTCTAGTGGGCTTAATACGCAGTATTTT. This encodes CSARDFLSSGLNTQYF.

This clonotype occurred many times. The DNA of the CDR3 is TGTGCCAGCAGCCCGGTCCGGGCGGACGACTCAGGGACCCAGTACTTC. Amino acid sequence: CASSPVRADDSGTQYF. The chain links TRBV27 to TRBJ2-5, with D uncertain. V lost 6 bases and J 7 bases, leaving 24 bases between the germline ends. CDR3 length: 16 residues. From germline, CDR1 is MNHEY and CDR2 SMNVEV (reference sequence).

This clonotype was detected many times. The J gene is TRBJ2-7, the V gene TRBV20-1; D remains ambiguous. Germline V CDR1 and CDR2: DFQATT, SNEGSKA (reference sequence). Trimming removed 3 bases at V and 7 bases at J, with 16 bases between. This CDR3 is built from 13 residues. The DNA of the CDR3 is TGCAGTGCTAGCGGTCTAGTTAGGGTTGAGCAGTACTTC. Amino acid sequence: CSASGLVRVEQYF.

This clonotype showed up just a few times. CDR3 nucleotides: TGTGCCAGCAGTTACCAGCTCGGCAGGGAAACCTACGAGCAGTACTTC. Translated, it gives CASSYQLGRETYEQYF. The rearrangement links TRBV6-2 or TRBV6-3 to TRBJ2-7; possibly TRBD1 for D (5 bases). Trimming took off 2 bases at V and 2 bases at J, with 16 bases between the two ends. This CDR3 comprises 16 residues. The germline gives CDR1 MNHEY, CDR2 SVGEGT.

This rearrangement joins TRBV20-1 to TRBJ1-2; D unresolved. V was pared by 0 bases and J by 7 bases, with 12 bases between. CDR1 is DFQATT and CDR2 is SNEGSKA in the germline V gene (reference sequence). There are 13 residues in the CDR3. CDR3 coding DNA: TGCAGTGCTAGAGACCTCGGAGTTTCTGGCTACACCTTC. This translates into CSARDLGVSGYTF.

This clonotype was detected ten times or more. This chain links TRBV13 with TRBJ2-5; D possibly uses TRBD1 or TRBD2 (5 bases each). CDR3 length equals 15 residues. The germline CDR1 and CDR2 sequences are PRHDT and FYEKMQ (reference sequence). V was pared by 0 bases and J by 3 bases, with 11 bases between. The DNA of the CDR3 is TGTGCCAGCAGCTTAGGTAGAGGGGTGGAAGAGACCCAGTACTTC. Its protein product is CASSLGRGVEETQYF.

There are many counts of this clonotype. DNA of the CDR3: TGTGCCAGCAGCCCAACAGGACGAGAAAACTACGAGCAGTACTTC. Protein: CASSPTGRENYEQYF. This sequence joins TRBV3-1 and TRBJ2-7, with D possibly TRBD1 on 5 matching bases. Per germline, CDR1 LGHDT and CDR2 YNNKEL (reference sequence). With 4 bases removed from V and 3 bases from J, the gap between germline ends came to 16 bases. The CDR3 length is 15 residues.

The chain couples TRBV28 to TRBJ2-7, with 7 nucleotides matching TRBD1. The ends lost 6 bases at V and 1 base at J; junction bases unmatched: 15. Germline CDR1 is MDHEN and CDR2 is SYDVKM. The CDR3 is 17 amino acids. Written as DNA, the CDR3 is TGTGCCAGCAGCCTTCTACGCCGGGACAGACCTTCCTACGAGCAGTACTTC. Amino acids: CASSLLRRDRPSYEQYF.

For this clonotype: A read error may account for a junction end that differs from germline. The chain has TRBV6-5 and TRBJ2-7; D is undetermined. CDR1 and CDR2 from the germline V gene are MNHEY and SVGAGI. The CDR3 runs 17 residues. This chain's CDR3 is CASSYGHGWLTSCEQYF. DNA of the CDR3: TGTGCCAGCAGTTACGGGCACGGTTGGTTAACCTCCTGCGAGCAGTACTTC.

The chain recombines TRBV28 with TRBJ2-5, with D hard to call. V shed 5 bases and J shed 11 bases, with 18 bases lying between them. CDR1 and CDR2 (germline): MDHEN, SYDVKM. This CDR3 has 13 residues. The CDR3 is CASSESTTQEQYF. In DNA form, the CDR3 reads TGTGCCAGCAGTGAGTCCACCACCCAGGAGCAGTACTTC.

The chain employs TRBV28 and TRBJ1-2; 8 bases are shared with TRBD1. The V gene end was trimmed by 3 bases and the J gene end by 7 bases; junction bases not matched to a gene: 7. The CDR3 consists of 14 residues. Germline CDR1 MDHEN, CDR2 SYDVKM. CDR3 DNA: TGTGCCAGCAGTTTCGCCGGACAGGGAGGTGGCTACACCTTC. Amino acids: CASSFAGQGGGYTF.

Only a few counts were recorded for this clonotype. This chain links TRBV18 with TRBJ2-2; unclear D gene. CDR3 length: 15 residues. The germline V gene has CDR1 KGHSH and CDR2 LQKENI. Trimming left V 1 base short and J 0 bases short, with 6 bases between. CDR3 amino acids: CASSPRTANTGELFF. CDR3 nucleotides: TGTGCCAGCTCACCACGGACGGCGAACACCGGGGAGCTGTTTTTT.

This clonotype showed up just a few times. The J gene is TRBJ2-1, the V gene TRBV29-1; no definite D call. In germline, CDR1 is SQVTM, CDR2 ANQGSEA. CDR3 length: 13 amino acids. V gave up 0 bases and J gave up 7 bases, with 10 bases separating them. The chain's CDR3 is CSVEDRGQNEQFF. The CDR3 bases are TGCAGCGTTGAAGATCGTGGCCAGAATGAGCAGTTCTTC.

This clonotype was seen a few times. The CDR3 bases are TGCGCCAGCAGCCTATCGGGGAGGGTGAATACGCAGTATTTT. It is translated as CASSLSGRVNTQYF. This rearrangement joins TRBV4-3 to TRBJ2-3; 7 bases fit TRBD2. V was clipped by 4 bases and J by 7 bases; unmatched bases: 8. The length of the CDR3 is 14 residues. CDR1 LGHNA and CDR2 YSLEER come from the germline V gene.

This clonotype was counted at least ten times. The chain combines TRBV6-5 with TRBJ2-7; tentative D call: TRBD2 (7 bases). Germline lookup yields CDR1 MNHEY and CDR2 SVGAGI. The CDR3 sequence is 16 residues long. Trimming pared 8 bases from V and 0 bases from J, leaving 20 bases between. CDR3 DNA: TGTGCCAGCTCTGGGGGGGCTAGCGGTCTCTCCTACGAGCAGTACTTC. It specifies CASSGGASGLSYEQYF.

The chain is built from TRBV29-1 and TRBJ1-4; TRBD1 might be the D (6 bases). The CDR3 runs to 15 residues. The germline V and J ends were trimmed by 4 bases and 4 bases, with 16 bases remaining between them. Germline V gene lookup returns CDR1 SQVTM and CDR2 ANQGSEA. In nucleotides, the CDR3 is TGCAGCGTTGCCTTCGACAGGAGGGGTAATGAAAAACTGTTTTTT. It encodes CSVAFDRRGNEKLFF.

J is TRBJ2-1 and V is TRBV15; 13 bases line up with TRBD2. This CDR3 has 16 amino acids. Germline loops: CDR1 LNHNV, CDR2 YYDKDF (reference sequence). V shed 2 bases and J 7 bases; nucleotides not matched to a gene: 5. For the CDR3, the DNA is TGTGCCACCAGCAGACCCGGGACTAGCGGGGCGAATGAGCAGTTCTTC. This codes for CATSRPGTSGANEQFF.

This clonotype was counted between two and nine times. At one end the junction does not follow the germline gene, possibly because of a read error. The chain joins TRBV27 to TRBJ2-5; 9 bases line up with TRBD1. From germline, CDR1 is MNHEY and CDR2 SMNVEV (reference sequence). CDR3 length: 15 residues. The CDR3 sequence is CVSSTAGTGTYDQYF. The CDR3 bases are TGTGTCAGCAGTACAGCCGGGACAGGGACCTACGATCAGTACTTC.

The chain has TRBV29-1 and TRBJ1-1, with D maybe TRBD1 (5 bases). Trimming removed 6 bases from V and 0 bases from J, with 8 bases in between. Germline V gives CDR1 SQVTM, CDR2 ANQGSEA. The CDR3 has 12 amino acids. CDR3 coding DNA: TGCAGCGTCGGGGACCTGAACACTGAAGCTTTCTTT. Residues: CSVGDLNTEAFF.

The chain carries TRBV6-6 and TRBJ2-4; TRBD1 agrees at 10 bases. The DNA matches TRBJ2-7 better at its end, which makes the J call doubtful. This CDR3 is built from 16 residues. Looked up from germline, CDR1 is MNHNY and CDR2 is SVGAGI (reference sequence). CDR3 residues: CASSYKAGTGEYEQYF. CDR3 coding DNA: TGTGCCAGCAGTTACAAAGCCGGGACAGGGGAATACGAGCAGTACTTC.

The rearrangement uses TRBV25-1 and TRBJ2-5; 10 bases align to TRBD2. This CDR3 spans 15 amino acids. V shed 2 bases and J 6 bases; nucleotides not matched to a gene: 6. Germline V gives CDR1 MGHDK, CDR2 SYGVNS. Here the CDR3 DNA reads TGTGCCAGCAGTGAAAGCGGGAGGGCAACAAAGACCCAGTACTTC. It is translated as CASSESGRATKTQYF.

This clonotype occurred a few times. CDR3 DNA sequence: TGTGCCAGCAGTGTCGGGGGGGGCGGAACTGAAGCTTTCTTT. As protein: CASSVGGGGTEAFF. This chain joins TRBV2 and TRBJ1-1, with TRBD1 as a possible D gene (6 bases). Germline V gene data show CDR1 as SNHLY and CDR2 as FYNNEI. The CDR3 covers 14 residues. The V gene lost 4 bases and the J gene lost 5 bases, with 14 bases spanning the gap.